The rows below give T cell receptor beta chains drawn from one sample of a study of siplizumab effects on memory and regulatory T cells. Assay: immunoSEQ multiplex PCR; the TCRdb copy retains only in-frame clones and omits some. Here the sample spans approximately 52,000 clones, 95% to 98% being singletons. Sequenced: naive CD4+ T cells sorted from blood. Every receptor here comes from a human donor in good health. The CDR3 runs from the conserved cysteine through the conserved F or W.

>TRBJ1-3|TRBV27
CASGFSSSGNTIYF
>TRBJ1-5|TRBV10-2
CASSPRDRGLGQPQHF
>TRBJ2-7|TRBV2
CASSERDSYEQYF
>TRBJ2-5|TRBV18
CASSPEETQYF
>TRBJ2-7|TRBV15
CATSVWDRGPEQYF
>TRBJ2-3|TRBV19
CASSIGLVNSDTQYF
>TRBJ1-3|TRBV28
CASSPRQGVSGNTIYF
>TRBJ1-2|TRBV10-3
CAISATENYGYTF
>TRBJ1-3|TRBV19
CASRQGRWISGNTIYF
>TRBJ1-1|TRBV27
CASSFVSGGTEAFF
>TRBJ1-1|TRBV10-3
CAIISEGMNTEAFF